This T cell receptor beta chain is drawn from a study of OX40 agonist ivuxolimab in advanced cancers. Profiling relied on immunoSEQ multiplex PCR, and the TCRdb table lists in-frame clones only, not all of them. The repertoire has about 26,000 clones, about 76% of them found once; the top ten carry approximately 31%. Germline CDR1 reads KGHSH; CDR2 reads LQKENI. The CDR3 consists of 15 residues. Losses at the gene ends were 0 bases for V and 5 bases for J; bases not matched to a gene: 4. The sample in question was CD4+ or CD8+ T cells sorted from blood, obtained in a trial of the OX40 agonist ivuxolimab. This sequence was found in an adult with an advanced solid tumor such as melanoma, head and neck, liver or kidney cancer. V usage is TRBV18 and J usage is TRBJ2-5; 9 bases fit TRBD1. DNA for the CDR3: TGTGCCAGCTCACCACCGGACAGGGGAAGGGAGACCCAGTACTTC. Its translation: CASSPPDRGRETQYF.